The sequence of this T cell receptor beta chain was determined in a study of shared clonotypes between healthy human individuals. Each PCR replicate from the sorted subsets contained 150 to 250 ng DNA, which is some 31,000 T cell genomes. Profiling relied on immunoSEQ multiplex PCR, and the TCRdb table lists in-frame clones only, not all of them. The data contain about 680,000 clones, about three quarters of them singletons. General observations from the study: Estimated richness values were generally larger in naive subsets than in memory subsets.

This clone was counted ten times or more. Antigen unknown. The sample comprised memory CD4+ T cells sorted from blood. Noted subset: CD45RA-negative fraction. This receptor was obtained from a woman between 25 and 40 years old in good health.

CDR3 in DNA: TGTGCCAGTAGTATAGAGGGATTGATGAACACTGAAGCTTTCTTT. This gives the protein CASSIEGLMNTEAFF. The rearrangement joins TRBV19 to TRBJ1-1; no definite D call. The CDR3 sequence is 15 residues long. CDR1 is LNHDA and CDR2 is SQIVND in the germline V gene (reference sequence). The V end lost 0 bases, the J end lost 0 bases, and 8 bases lay between the germline ends.